This TCR beta chain is from a study of blood T cell repertoires in COVID-19 (dated by TCRdb to about 2020). With regard to the full study: Samples covering the acute and convalescent phases of COVID-19 were provided by collaborators in the United States, Italy and Spain. The material from the prospective study consisted of cDNA or gDNA derived from T cells, B-cell-depleted T cells, or PBMCs. The dataset comprised deeply sampled blood TCRbeta repertoires from subjects exposed to, actively infected with, or recovered from COVID-19. A freely available public database, intended as a resource for researchers studying the immune response to SARS-CoV-2, is where the repertoires were released. Samples were obtained from the ongoing ImmuneRACE study (first 160 participants) and from roughly 1,300 subjects provided by 6 global collaborators. Sample metadata almost always included a de-identified subject ID, COVID-19 status, age in years and sex. Where available, HLA class I and class II types were taken from metadata supplied by the sample provider and were not determined by assay-based typing. Beyond this particular receptor, the publication reports: The amount of clinical and demographic metadata varied by source and participant and was provided uncurated.

The germline V gene provides CDR1 KGHDR and CDR2 SFDVKD. Between the V and J ends, shortened by 1 base and 4 bases respectively, the junction contains 9 bases. Inclusive of the bounding cysteine and phenylalanine, the CDR3 is 14 residues long. The kept DNA is CDR3 alone, 42 bases in frame from the first base. Whole blood was collected in K2EDTA tubes by collaborating institutions according to the institutions' own protocols. For TCRbeta analysis, collaborators shipped samples as frozen whole blood, isolated PBMCs, or DNA extracted from either of those sample types. The sample holds one count of this clone. The clone's antigen remains unknown. No much larger clone is present one base from it, and per-base qualities are unavailable. The immunoSEQ Assay, a bias-controlled multiplex PCR, was used to amplify TCRbeta CDR3 regions from genomic DNA. In the original analysis: Nucleated cell counts per sample were estimated from amplification of reference gene primers within the assay. Sequence reads were collapsed and filtered to measure the absolute abundance of every unique TCRbeta CDR3 rearrangement. For each sample, productive Simpson clonality was calculated as the square root of Simpson's diversity index over productive rearrangements. TCRdb provides this immuneACCESS table in a form limited to in-frame rearrangements. Some clones are lacking; in checked studies, under half of them reflect an unresolved V gene, and why the rest are absent is not known. The V and J calls and clone size are taken from that table; D and trimming were inferred from the DNA. This sample holds some 110,000 clones; 65% to 90% were observed only once. The ten most abundant clones make up around 4.1% of the sample.

This receptor was taken from a man aged 50-60 years with acute or convalescent COVID-19. The sequencing input was peripheral blood. Rearrangement joined TRBV24-1 to TRBJ2-5, with TRBD1 tentatively as D gene (6 bases match). The DNA reads as follows: TGTGCCACCAGTGATTTATCAGGGGTAGAGACCCAGTACTTC. This gives the protein CATSDLSGVETQYF.